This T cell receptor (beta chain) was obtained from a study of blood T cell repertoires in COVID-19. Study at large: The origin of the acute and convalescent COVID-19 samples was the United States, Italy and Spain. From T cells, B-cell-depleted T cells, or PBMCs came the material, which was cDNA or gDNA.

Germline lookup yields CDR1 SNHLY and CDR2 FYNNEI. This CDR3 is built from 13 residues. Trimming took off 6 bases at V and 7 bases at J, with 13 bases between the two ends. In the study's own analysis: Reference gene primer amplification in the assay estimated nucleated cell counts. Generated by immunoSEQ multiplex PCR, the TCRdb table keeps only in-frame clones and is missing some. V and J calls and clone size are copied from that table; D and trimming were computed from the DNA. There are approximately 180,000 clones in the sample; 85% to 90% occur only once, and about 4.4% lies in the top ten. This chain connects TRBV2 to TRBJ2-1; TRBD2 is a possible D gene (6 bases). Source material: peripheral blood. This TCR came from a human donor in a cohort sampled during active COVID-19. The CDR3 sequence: CASSTGVGNEQFF. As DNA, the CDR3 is TGTGCCAGCAGCACGGGGGTTGGGAATGAGCAGTTCTTC.